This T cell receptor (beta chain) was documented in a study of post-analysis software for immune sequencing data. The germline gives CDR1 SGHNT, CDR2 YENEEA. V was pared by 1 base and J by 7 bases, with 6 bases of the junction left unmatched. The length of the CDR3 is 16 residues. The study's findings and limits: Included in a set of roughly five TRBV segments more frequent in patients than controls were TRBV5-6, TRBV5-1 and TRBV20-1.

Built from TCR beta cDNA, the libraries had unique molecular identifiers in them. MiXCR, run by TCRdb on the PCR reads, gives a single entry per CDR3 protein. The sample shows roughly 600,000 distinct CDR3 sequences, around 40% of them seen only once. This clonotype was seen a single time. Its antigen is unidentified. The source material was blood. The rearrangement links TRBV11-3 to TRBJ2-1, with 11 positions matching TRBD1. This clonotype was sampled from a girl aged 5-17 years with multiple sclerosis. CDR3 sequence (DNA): TGTGCCAGCAGCTTAGTTGGGACAGGGGGGCTAAATGAGCAGTTCTTC. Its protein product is CASSLVGTGGLNEQFF. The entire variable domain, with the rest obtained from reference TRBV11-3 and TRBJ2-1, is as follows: EAGVVQSPRYKIIEKKQPVAFWCNPISGHNTLYWYLQNLGQGPELLIRYENEEAVDDSQLPKDRFSAERLKGVDSTLKIQPAELGDSAVYLCASSLVGTGGLNEQFFGPGTRLTVL.